The TCR beta chain described here comes from a study of blood T cell repertoires in COVID-19. Study at large: The samples span acute and convalescent COVID-19 from the United States, Italy and Spain.

Deletions cut 5 bases from V and 2 bases from J, with 12 bases between. Germline CDR1 LNHDA, CDR2 SQIVND (reference sequence). The CDR3 loop spans 14 amino acids. The table came from immunoSEQ multiplex PCR; TCRdb's copy has only in-frame clones and leaves some out. In the table there are 95,000 to 150,000 clones, about nine tenths of which are singletons. Of note for this clone: Other DNA sequences within the sample encode an identical CDR3.

Source material: peripheral blood. The chain couples TRBV19 to TRBJ1-2, with a possible D match to TRBD1 (5 bases). This clonotype was sampled from a man aged 40-55 years with acute or convalescent COVID-19. CDR3 sequence reads: CASSPSTGNYGYTF. CDR3 coding DNA: TGTGCCAGTAGTCCCTCAACAGGAAACTATGGCTACACCTTC. Full variable domain (rest looked up from reference TRBV19 and TRBJ1-2): DGGITQSPKYLFRKEGQNVTLSCEQNLNHDAMYWYRQDPGQGLRLIYYSQIVNDFQKGDIAEGYSVSREKKESFPLTVTSAQKNPTAFYLCASSPSTGNYGYTFGSGTRLTVV.